This T cell receptor beta chain was found in a study of cytomegalovirus exposure and HLA in healthy donors. Germline V gene data show CDR1 as MDHEN and CDR2 as SYDVKM. V lost 5 bases and J lost 7; bases outside the gene matches: 6. The CDR3 covers 16 residues. PCR was performed using 60 Vbeta and 13 Jbeta primers. Sequencing used immunoSEQ multiplex PCR; TCRdb keeps in-frame clones, though not all of them. The sample includes approximately 150,000 clones, 73% of them seen just once. The V call is TRBV28, the J call TRBJ2-1; 15 bases match TRBD2. The sequence was collected from a woman under 30 in good health and CMV-seronegative. The sample comprised PBMCs. CDR3 loop: CASSLAGTSGGNEQFF. CDR3 bases: TGTGCCAGCAGTCTCGCCGGGACTAGCGGGGGGAATGAGCAGTTCTTC.